This T cell receptor (beta chain) was documented in a study of T-cell memory formation after mild COVID-19. Study summary: TCR clusters showed largely donor specificity. Study-wide findings and caveats: Researchers report contracting CD4+ clones mostly in CM and EM, with CD8+ clones in EMRA. Nothing showed for sure that second-wave clones peaking on day 37 were SARS-CoV-2 specific. Clones that contracted from day 15 to 85 had balanced CD4/CD8; later expanders were CD4+ biased.

Of note for this clonotype: Antigen unknown.

TCRdb analysed the 5' RACE reads with MiXCR anew, one entry per CDR3 protein. This table has more than 110,000 distinct CDR3 sequences, almost 25% appearing once. The sequencing input was PBMCs or a T cell subset sorted from them (not recorded which). The receptor comes from an adult woman who had mild COVID-19 (a few samples of this study predate the infection). Cell type and time point are not known.

The CDR3 here is CASSDAVMESGPYEQYF. The CDR3 coding sequence is TGTGCCAGCAGTGATGCGGTGATGGAGTCCGGGCCCTACGAGCAGTACTTC. J is TRBJ2-7 and V is TRBV2; D is ambiguous. The CDR3 runs to 17 residues. Trimming pared 3 bases from V and 2 bases from J, leaving 20 bases between. Germline values: CDR1 SNHLY, CDR2 FYNNEI.